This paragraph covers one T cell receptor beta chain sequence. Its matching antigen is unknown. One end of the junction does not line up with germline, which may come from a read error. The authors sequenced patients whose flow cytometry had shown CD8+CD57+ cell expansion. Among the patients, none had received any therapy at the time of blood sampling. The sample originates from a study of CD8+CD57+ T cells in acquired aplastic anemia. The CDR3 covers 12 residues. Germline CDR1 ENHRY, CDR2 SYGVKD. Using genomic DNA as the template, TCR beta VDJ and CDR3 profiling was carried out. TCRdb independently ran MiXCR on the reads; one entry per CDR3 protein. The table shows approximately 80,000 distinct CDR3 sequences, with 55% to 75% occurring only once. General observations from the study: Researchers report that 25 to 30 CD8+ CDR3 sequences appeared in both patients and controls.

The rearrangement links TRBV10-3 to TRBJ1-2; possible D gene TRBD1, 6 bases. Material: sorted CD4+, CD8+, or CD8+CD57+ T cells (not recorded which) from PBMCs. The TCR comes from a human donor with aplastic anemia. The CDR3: CAISAGALGYIF. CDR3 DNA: TGTGCCATCAGTGCGGGGGCATTGGGCTACATCTTC.